Listed below are T cell receptor beta chains from one sample, sequenced in a study of OX40 agonist ivuxolimab in advanced cancers. This table comes from immunoSEQ multiplex PCR, and its TCRdb copy is limited to in-frame clones, with some not included. The sample holds around 40,000 clones; 80% are singletons and the top ten take 4.2%. This sample comprised CD4+ or CD8+ T cells sorted from blood, obtained in a trial of the OX40 agonist ivuxolimab. The receptors were gathered from an adult with an advanced solid tumor such as melanoma, head and neck, liver or kidney cancer. CDR3s leave out the opening cysteine and the closing phenylalanine or tryptophan. Each record gives: J gene, V gene, CDR3 protein.

TRBJ1-1	TRBV5-4	ASSFGVDTEAF
TRBJ1-6	TRBV6-1	ASREGTVNSPLH
TRBJ2-7	TRBV28	ASTSGQGKWGALYEQY
TRBJ2-1	TRBV5-5	ASSSLPGLAGVNEQF
TRBJ1-1	TRBV7-3	ASSLTSANTEAF
TRBJ2-4	TRBV9	ASSVAEGPANIQY
TRBJ2-1	TRBV9	ASSVETKSYNEQF
TRBJ2-1	TRBV6-1	ASLLSSYNEQF
TRBJ2-5	TRBV13	ASSPRGREETQY
TRBJ2-7	TRBV5-1	ASSLWGAAGDREQY
TRBJ1-4	TRBV7-8	ASSLEGGTGRKLF
TRBJ1-1	TRBV30	AWIPRENTEAF
TRBJ2-7	TRBV11-2	ASSLFKGSGRGRSYEQY
TRBJ1-3	TRBV9	ASSISTDTSGNTIY
TRBJ2-7	TRBV6-5	ASKGATGGSYEQY
TRBJ2-1	TRBV7-6	ASRLTSGRPAGEQF
TRBJ1-1	TRBV25-1	ASSNDRVNTEAF
TRBJ1-2	TRBV4-3	ASSQEWRDEAT
TRBJ2-7	TRBV18	ASSPKHGEGGEQY
TRBJ2-7	TRBV6-5	ASSTTGSAQY
TRBJ2-2	TRBV5-1	ASTRAGARKDTGELF
TRBJ1-1	TRBV6-5	ASSYSVRGGTEAF
TRBJ1-2	TRBV10-1	ASSGDINYGYT
TRBJ1-1	TRBV5-1	ASSVEGETEAF
TRBJ2-1	TRBV11-1	ASSPQGTGGRNEQF
TRBJ2-3	TRBV4-2	ASSQERQGTDTQY
TRBJ1-4	TRBV6-1	ATSGLERRMF
TRBJ1-1	TRBV5-1	ASSLAGGNTEAF
TRBJ1-2	TRBV7-6	ASSLDSGDNGYT
TRBJ1-1	TRBV5-1	ASSLTGRGTEAF
TRBJ1-1	TRBV10-3	AISESKGSAANTEAF
TRBJ2-2	TRBV5-1	ASSLRGTSNTGELF
TRBJ1-2	TRBV30	AWSARSDYGYT
TRBJ1-1	TRBV18	ASSPNEDRTEAF
TRBJ2-7	TRBV4-2	ASSQGPRVGPYEQY
TRBJ2-7	TRBV9	ASSVVDGRNYEQY
TRBJ1-3	TRBV27	ASSPRTGAGNTIY
TRBJ1-6	TRBV2	ASSVLREKGLH
TRBJ1-5	TRBV5-6	ASSLRTGVGNQPQH
TRBJ2-1	TRBV28	ASSFVGLSYNEQF
TRBJ1-2	TRBV5-6	ASSNRPTYGYT
TRBJ2-3	TRBV7-2	ASSLGGQARDTQY
TRBJ2-1	TRBV2	ASSGSGRAGREQF
TRBJ1-1	TRBV6-5	ASRATENTEAF
TRBJ1-1	TRBV18	ASSRNRGQPNTEAF
TRBJ2-1	TRBV10-3	AIGGTDSYNEQF
TRBJ2-3	TRBV4-1	ASSQEGVRDTQY
TRBJ2-4	TRBV6-1	ASSDLGDRGRQY
TRBJ2-1	TRBV6-5	ASARRDEQF
TRBJ1-6	TRBV11-2	ASNVDGVLEPLH
TRBJ1-2	TRBV2	ASSVRDWGYT
TRBJ1-4	TRBV6-1	ASSEVTFSEKLF
TRBJ2-2	TRBV9	ASSVFRANTGELF
TRBJ2-4	TRBV28	ASSLYARGKNIQY
TRBJ1-1	TRBV7-2	ASSLASRANTEAF